In this sample, the clone carrying this T cell receptor beta chain turned up many times. Its specificity is unknown. TCRdb fed the 5' RACE reads into MiXCR, producing one record per CDR3 protein. The sample has hundreds of thousands of distinct CDR3 sequences, around a quarter seen once. The data are from a study of T-cell memory formation after mild COVID-19. Study outcomes and limitations: Clones shrinking between day 15 and 85 showed a balanced CD4/CD8 split, and those that grew later tilted toward CD4+. Second-wave clones with a day 37 peak had unconfirmed SARS-CoV-2 specificity.

The CDR3 is 15 amino acids. Losses at the gene ends were 1 base for V and 5 bases for J; bases not matched to a gene: 10. Germline-derived CDR1 and CDR2 are DFQATT and SNEGSKA (reference sequence). The receptor comes from an adult woman who had mild COVID-19 (a few samples of this study predate the infection). Cell type and time point are not known. The J gene is TRBJ1-2, the V gene TRBV20-1; 7 bases are a match to TRBD1. The specimen sequenced was PBMCs or a T cell subset sorted from them (not recorded which). The CDR3 loop is CSARGRDSLFYGYTF. In DNA form, the CDR3 reads TGCAGTGCTAGAGGCAGGGACAGCCTATTTTATGGCTACACCTTC.